This passage covers 13 T cell receptor beta chains from one sample sequenced in a study of T cells after yellow fever vaccination. TCRdb redid the calling of the 5' RACE reads with MiXCR, one entry per CDR3 protein. The sample records some 600,000 distinct CDR3 sequences, 17% being singletons. The material was PBMCs, obtained around 5 days after the first yellow fever vaccination. The receptors come from a man aged 18 to 35 who received the YFV17D yellow fever vaccine.

This clonotype was detected only a few times. The chain links TRBV20-1 to TRBJ2-3; D gene uncertain. The CDR3 sequence is 12 residues long. Germline-derived CDR1 and CDR2 are DFQATT and SNEGSKA (reference sequence). Trimming cost V 0 bases and J 6 bases, with 7 bases left between them. CDR3 DNA sequence: TGCAGTGCTAGAGATCAACTGGATACGCAGTATTTT. Amino acids: CSARDQLDTQYF.

The rearrangement uses TRBV10-3 and TRBJ1-2, with D uncertain. This CDR3 is built from 13 residues. The V gene's germline CDR1 is ENHRY and CDR2 SYGVKD. V was pared by 3 bases and J by 2 bases, with 7 bases between. In nucleotides, the CDR3 is TGTGCCATCAGTGATTGGCAGAACTATGGCTACACCTTC. It specifies CAISDWQNYGYTF.

This clonotype occurred a few times. The rearrangement joins TRBV7-6 to TRBJ2-1; 9 bases are a match to TRBD1. The V segment lost 7 bases and the J segment 9 bases; nucleotides outside the gene matches: 4. Germline CDR1 SGHVS, CDR2 FNYEAQ. This CDR3 spans 12 amino acids. CDR3 sequence (DNA): TGTGCCAGCAACACAGGGGGCTCTGAGCAGTTCTTC. This gives the protein CASNTGGSEQFF.

The V gene is TRBV9, the J gene TRBJ2-6; D is unclear. CDR3 length: 17 amino acids. In germline, CDR1 is SGDLS, CDR2 YYNGEE. V lost 2 bases to trimming and J lost 0 bases, with 12 bases between them. The CDR3 protein is CASSVSLAASGANVLTF. The CDR3 DNA sequence: TGTGCCAGCAGCGTCTCCCTGGCGGCCTCTGGGGCCAACGTCCTGACTTTC.

The rearrangement links TRBV7-2 to TRBJ2-7, with 8 bases that match TRBD2. The germline CDR1 and CDR2 sequences are SGHTA and FQGNSA. The CDR3 is 16 residues long. Trimming removed 0 bases from V and 4 bases from J; junction bases left unmatched: 8. Here the CDR3 DNA reads TGTGCCAGCAGCTTAGCCGGGGCTAGCGGGCCTTACGAGCAGTACGTC. Its protein product is CASSLAGASGPYEQYV.

The sample holds a few counts of this clonotype. This chain joins TRBV6-1 and TRBJ2-5; D is perhaps TRBD1 (6 bases). CDR3 length: 13 amino acids. V was pared by 5 bases and J by 5 bases, with 12 bases between. CDR1 is MNHNS and CDR2 is SASEGT in the germline V gene. CDR3 in amino acids: CASSPDRWETQYF. The CDR3 DNA sequence: TGTGCCAGCAGTCCCGACAGGTGGGAGACCCAGTACTTC.

This clonotype has ten or more counts. V is TRBV25-1 and J is TRBJ2-7; 8 bases map to TRBD1. The CDR3 runs 15 residues. V gave up 2 bases and J gave up 4 bases; unmatched junction bases: 7. Per the germline V gene, CDR1 is MGHDK and CDR2 is SYGVNS. CDR3: CASSEGNRGVYEQYF. The CDR3 DNA reads as TGTGCCAGCAGTGAAGGTAACAGGGGGGTGTACGAGCAGTACTTC.

The gene calls are TRBV12-3 or TRBV12-4 and TRBJ2-1; D possibly corresponds to TRBD2 (5 bases). This CDR3 comprises 12 residues. Trimming took off 7 bases at V and 8 bases at J, with 12 bases between the two ends. CDR3 sequence: CASNRGSDEQFF. CDR3 bases: TGTGCCAGCAACCGTGGGAGCGATGAGCAGTTCTTC.

This sequence joins TRBV9 and TRBJ2-1; 8 positions agree with TRBD2. The CDR3 sequence is 15 residues long. The trim removed 3 bases at V and 4 bases at J, leaving 6 bases unmatched. In germline, CDR1 is SGDLS, CDR2 YYNGEE. CDR3: CASSAGGEPYNEQFF. CDR3 nucleotides: TGTGCCAGCAGCGCGGGGGGGGAGCCATACAATGAGCAGTTCTTC.

This clonotype came up a few times. The chain uses TRBV20-1 and TRBJ1-2, with D perhaps TRBD1 (6 bases). CDR3 length: 12 amino acids. The germline CDR1 and CDR2 sequences are DFQATT and SNEGSKA (reference sequence). The ends were cut back, 0 bases at V and 6 bases at J, with 8 bases in the middle. Here the CDR3 reads CSARDPGDGYTF. As DNA, the CDR3 is TGCAGTGCTAGAGACCCAGGGGATGGCTACACCTTC.

The chain uses TRBV7-2 and TRBJ1-5, with D uncertain. Germline V gene sequence: CDR1 SGHTA, CDR2 FQGNSA. Trimming took off 2 bases at V and 6 bases at J, with 20 bases between the two ends. There are 17 residues in the CDR3. CDR3 loop: CASSLIGAAGESQPQHF. For the CDR3, the DNA is TGTGCCAGCAGCTTAATCGGTGCGGCCGGGGAAAGTCAGCCCCAGCATTTT.

This chain uses TRBV6-5 with TRBJ2-7; 8 nucleotides line up with TRBD1. J was trimmed by 5 bases and V by 2 bases; bases with no gene match: 2. CDR1 is MNHEY and CDR2 is SVGAGI in the germline V gene. The CDR3 runs to 13 residues. The CDR3 region is CASSYGQGNEQYF. Here the CDR3 DNA reads TGTGCCAGCAGTTACGGACAGGGAAACGAGCAGTACTTC.

In this sample, this clonotype turned up a few times. The chain carries TRBV5-4 and TRBJ2-5, with D unresolved. The germline CDR1 and CDR2 sequences are SGHNT and YYREEE (reference sequence). V lost 0 bases, J lost 0 bases, and 9 bases lay in between. CDR3 size: 15 residues. The CDR3 DNA sequence: TGTGCCAGCAGCTTGGAGGCAGGAGACCAAGAGACCCAGTACTTC. Amino acid sequence: CASSLEAGDQETQYF.